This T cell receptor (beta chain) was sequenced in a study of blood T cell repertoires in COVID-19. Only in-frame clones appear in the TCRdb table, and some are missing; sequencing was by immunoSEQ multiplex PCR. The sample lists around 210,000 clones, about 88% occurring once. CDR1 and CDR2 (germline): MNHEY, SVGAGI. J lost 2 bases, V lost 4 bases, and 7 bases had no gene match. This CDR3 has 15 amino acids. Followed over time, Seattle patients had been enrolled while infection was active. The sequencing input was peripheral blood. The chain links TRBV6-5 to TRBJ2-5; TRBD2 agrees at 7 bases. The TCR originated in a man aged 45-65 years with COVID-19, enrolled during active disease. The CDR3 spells CASSFGLGNQETQYF. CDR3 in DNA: TGTGCCAGCAGTTTCGGACTAGGCAATCAAGAGACCCAGTACTTC.